Shown below are 30 T cell receptor beta chains from a single sample sequenced in a study of blood T cell repertoires in COVID-19. Profiling relied on immunoSEQ multiplex PCR, and the TCRdb table lists in-frame clones only, not all of them. The repertoire holds 100,000 to 120,000 clones, with roughly 90% as singletons. Sequencing used peripheral blood. The receptors here all came from an older woman who had recovered from COVID-19.

The chain uses TRBV2 and TRBJ1-1; the D gene is possibly TRBD1 (6 bases). Germline V gene lookup returns CDR1 SNHLY and CDR2 FYNNEI. CDR3 length: 13 residues. V lost 4 bases and J 10 bases, leaving 16 bases between the germline ends. CDR3 in DNA: TGTGCCAGCAGTGGAGAACAGGGCTGGGGAGCTTTCTTT. Translation gives CASSGEQGWGAFF.

V and J are TRBV18 and TRBJ2-7; 8 positions agree with TRBD1. This CDR3 is built from 14 residues. Germline V gene lookup returns CDR1 KGHSH and CDR2 LQKENI. V lost 2 bases to trimming and J lost 4 bases; unmatched junction nucleotides: 4. For the CDR3, the DNA is TGTGCCAGCTCACCATACACAGGGGGTTACGAGCAGTACTTC. This codes for CASSPYTGGYEQYF. The complete variable domain, with remaining parts taken from reference TRBV18 and TRBJ2-7, reads NAGVMQNPRHLVRRRGQEARLRCSPMKGHSHVYWYRQLPEEGLKFMVYLQKENIIDESGMPKERFSAEFPKEGPSILRIQQVVRGDSAAYFCASSPYTGGYEQYFGPGTRLTVT.

The chain is built from TRBV4-1 and TRBJ2-3; 8 bases are shared with TRBD2. The CDR3 sequence is 17 residues long. The V gene's germline CDR1 is MGHRA and CDR2 YSYEKL. J lost 8 bases, V lost 1 base, and 14 bases had no gene match. The CDR3: CASSQVSAGAPRGTQYF. The CDR3, as DNA: TGCGCCAGCAGCCAAGTATCAGCGGGGGCCCCTCGGGGTACGCAGTATTTT.

V and J are TRBV6-5 and TRBJ1-6, with unresolved D. The CDR3 runs 16 residues. Germline loops: CDR1 MNHEY, CDR2 SVGAGI. V dropped 4 bases and J dropped 0 bases, with 10 bases sitting between them. This chain's CDR3 is CASSSSLYSYNSPLHF. The CDR3, as DNA: TGTGCCAGCAGTTCGTCCCTTTACTCCTATAATTCACCCCTCCACTTT.

The chain couples TRBV7-3 to TRBJ2-3; maybe TRBD2 (5 bases). V dropped 2 bases and J dropped 6 bases, with 9 bases sitting between them. The CDR3 length is 13 residues. CDR1 is SGHTA, CDR2 FQGTGA, per germline. The CDR3 spells CASSLGLGDTQYF. The DNA of the CDR3 is TGTGCCAGCAGCTTAGGACTCGGGGATACGCAGTATTTT.

As DNA, the CDR3 is TGTGCCAGCAGCTTTGGAGAACAGGCCTCCTACGAGCAGTACTTC. Residues: CASSFGEQASYEQYF. The rearrangement uses TRBV5-4 and TRBJ2-7, with D perhaps TRBD1 (5 bases). The CDR3 length is 15 residues. V lost 2 bases and J 0 bases, leaving 12 bases between the germline ends. Germline values: CDR1 SGHNT, CDR2 YYREEE (reference sequence).

This chain links TRBV18 with TRBJ1-1; D is ambiguous. The ends were cut back, 6 bases at V and 4 bases at J, with 15 bases in the middle. The CDR3 sequence is 14 residues long. Germline CDR1 reads KGHSH; CDR2 reads LQKENI. CDR3 residues: CASSPTGDSTEAFF. CDR3 sequence (DNA): TGTGCCAGCTCCCCCACCGGGGATTCCACTGAAGCTTTCTTT.

The V call is TRBV4-3, the J call TRBJ2-5; 7 nucleotides match TRBD2. The CDR3 spans 14 residues. V shed 4 bases, J shed 5 bases, and the junction held 7 bases outside the gene matches. Germline V gives CDR1 LGHNA, CDR2 YSLEER. In nucleotides, the CDR3 is TGCGCCAGCAGCCGAGCGGGGCCCGGGGAGACCCAGTACTTC. It translates to CASSRAGPGETQYF.

V usage is TRBV7-2 and J usage is TRBJ2-7; D gene ambiguous. V lost 5 bases and J lost 1, with 12 bases in between. The CDR3 has 14 amino acids. Germline V CDR1 and CDR2: SGHTA, FQGNSA. For the CDR3, the DNA is TGTGCCAGCAGCAAGCAGGCTGATTCCTACGAGCAGTACTTC. Translated, it gives CASSKQADSYEQYF.

The chain combines TRBV28 with TRBJ2-7; TRBD2 might be the D (5 bases). The CDR3 runs to 15 residues. From germline, CDR1 is MDHEN and CDR2 SYDVKM. V lost 2 bases and J 6 bases, leaving 17 bases between the germline ends. The DNA for the CDR3 is TGTGCCAGCAGTTTACCTTCGGACTTAGTCAGCGAGCAGTACTTC. Its translation: CASSLPSDLVSEQYF.

The gene calls are TRBV5-1 and TRBJ2-1; TRBD2 matches at 8 bases. Germline V CDR1 and CDR2: SGHRS, YFSETQ. The CDR3 consists of 15 residues. Trimming took 4 bases from V and 7 from J; bases not matched to a gene: 10. DNA of the CDR3: TGCGCCAGCAGCCCCGCGGCGGGGGGTACTAATGAGCAGTTCTTC. Translation gives CASSPAAGGTNEQFF. The full variable domain, in which reference TRBV5-1 and TRBJ2-1 provide the parts outside the CDR3, is KAGVTQTPRYLIKTRGQQVTLSCSPISGHRSVSWYQQTPGQGLQFLFEYFSETQRNKGNFPGRFSGRQFSNSRSEMNVSTLELGDSALYLCASSPAAGGTNEQFFGPGTRLTVL.

This rearrangement joins TRBV7-2 to TRBJ2-1; TRBD2 agrees at 10 bases. Germline loops: CDR1 SGHTA, CDR2 FQGNSA. The CDR3 spans 16 residues. After removal of 0 bases from V and 9 bases from J, the junction contained 8 bases not matched to a gene. CDR3 sequence reads: CASSLALAGALSEQFF. DNA for the CDR3: TGTGCCAGCAGCTTAGCCCTAGCGGGGGCCCTCAGTGAGCAGTTCTTC.

The chain combines TRBV2 with TRBJ2-1; 12 bases are a match to TRBD2. Germline V gene sequence: CDR1 SNHLY, CDR2 FYNNEI. V lost 0 bases, J lost 8 bases, and 5 bases stayed unmatched. CDR3 length: 16 residues. CDR3 protein: CASSEALTSGSHEQFF. Here the CDR3 DNA reads TGTGCCAGCAGTGAAGCGTTGACTAGCGGGAGTCATGAGCAGTTCTTC. Full variable domain (missing parts from reference TRBV2 and TRBJ2-1): EPEVTQTPSHQVTQMGQEVILRCVPISNHLYFYWYRQILGQKVEFLVSFYNNEISEKSEIFDDQFSVERPDGSNFTLKIRSTKLEDSAMYFCASSEALTSGSHEQFFGPGTRLTVL.

This chain joins TRBV27 and TRBJ2-2; perhaps TRBD1 as D (5 bases). Deletions cut 8 bases from V and 0 bases from J, with 16 bases between. Germline V lookup: CDR1 MNHEY, CDR2 SMNVEV (reference sequence). The CDR3 runs to 16 residues. Written as DNA, the CDR3 is TGTGCCAGCCGGTTGTTGGGCAGGGCGAACACCGGGGAGCTGTTTTTT. It specifies CASRLLGRANTGELFF.

The chain joins TRBV28 to TRBJ1-2; 9 bases are a match to TRBD1. V gave up 5 bases and J gave up 4 bases; unmatched junction bases: 5. The CDR3 is made up of 14 amino acids. The germline V gene has CDR1 MDHEN and CDR2 SYDVKM. The CDR3 DNA reads TGTGCCAGCAGTCCATCACAGGGGGCCTATGGCTACACCTTC. Translating it yields CASSPSQGAYGYTF.

This clone was observed a single time. V usage is TRBV4-2 and J usage is TRBJ1-5, with a possible D match to TRBD1 (6 bases). The V and J ends lost 0 bases and 6 bases respectively, with 15 bases between them. The CDR3 has 16 amino acids. The germline CDR1 and CDR2 sequences are LGHNA and YNFKEQ. The CDR3 sequence is CASSQDPSGVGQPQHF. The CDR3 DNA reads as TGTGCCAGCAGCCAAGATCCCTCAGGGGTCGGTCAGCCCCAGCATTTT.

This chain links TRBV9 with TRBJ2-2; 7 bases line up with TRBD1. The length of the CDR3 is 16 residues. After removal of 4 bases from V and 2 bases from J, the junction contained 8 bases not matched to a gene. Germline values: CDR1 SGDLS, CDR2 YYNGEE. The CDR3 is CASSLIDRDNTGELFF. CDR3 nucleotide sequence: TGTGCCAGCAGCCTAATCGACAGGGACAACACCGGGGAGCTGTTTTTT.

J is TRBJ2-6 and V is TRBV6-5; D remains ambiguous. Trimming pared 4 bases from V and 4 bases from J, leaving 11 bases between. The CDR3 totals 15 residues. The germline gives CDR1 MNHEY, CDR2 SVGAGI. The CDR3 sequence is CASSSLGSGANVLTF. CDR3 in DNA: TGTGCCAGCAGTTCCCTCGGGTCCGGGGCCAACGTCCTGACTTTC.

The chain recombines TRBV28 with TRBJ2-5; 7 bases are shared with TRBD2. J was trimmed by 1 base and V by 2 bases; bases with no gene match: 4. The CDR3 totals 15 residues. The germline V gene encodes CDR1 MDHEN and CDR2 SYDVKM. CDR3 sequence (DNA): TGTGCCAGCAGTTTAGGGGGGGGGTCCCAAGAGACCCAGTACTTC. This sequence encodes CASSLGGGSQETQYF.

V and J are TRBV5-1 and TRBJ2-5, with 7 bases that match TRBD2. CDR1 and CDR2 (germline): SGHRS, YFSETQ. Trimming removed 0 bases from V and 3 bases from J; junction bases left unmatched: 5. The CDR3 loop spans 15 amino acids. In DNA, the CDR3 is TGCGCCAGCAGCTTGGCGGGAGGACGGGAAGAGACCCAGTACTTC. It yields the protein CASSLAGGREETQYF.

CDR3 amino acids: CASLRGPPETQYF. DNA for the CDR3: TGTGCCAGCCTACGGGGTCCCCCAGAGACCCAGTACTTC. This sequence joins TRBV6-5 and TRBJ2-5, with a possible D match to TRBD2 (5 bases). Trimming removed 8 bases at V and 4 bases at J, with 14 bases between. The CDR3 is 13 amino acids. Per germline, CDR1 MNHEY and CDR2 SVGAGI.

The chain has TRBV7-6 and TRBJ2-7; D gene ambiguous. The ends were cut back, 5 bases at V and 2 bases at J, with 10 bases in the middle. Germline-derived CDR1 and CDR2 are SGHVS and FNYEAQ. CDR3 length: 13 amino acids. The chain's CDR3 is CASSKTQTYEQYF. The CDR3 nucleotides read TGTGCCAGCAGCAAAACCCAGACCTACGAGCAGTACTTC.

This clone was detected only a few times. This chain links TRBV7-9 with TRBJ1-5, with D possibly TRBD1 on 6 matching bases. Germline CDR1 reads SEHNR; CDR2 reads FQNEAQ (reference sequence). The CDR3 runs 15 residues. With 4 bases removed from V and 1 base from J, the gap between germline ends came to 11 bases. The CDR3 DNA follows: TGTGCCAGCAGCTCAACAGGGATGAGCAATCAGCCCCAGCATTTT. Its protein is CASSSTGMSNQPQHF.

The rearrangement uses TRBV2 and TRBJ1-1, with D unresolved. Trimming stripped 7 bases from V and 0 bases from J, with 6 bases between. This CDR3 has 12 residues. Germline loops: CDR1 SNHLY, CDR2 FYNNEI. The CDR3 is CASNFMNTEAFF. As DNA, the CDR3 is TGTGCCAGCAATTTCATGAACACTGAAGCTTTCTTT.

The chain has TRBV5-1 and TRBJ2-2; the match to TRBD1 covers 7 bases. With V trimmed by 5 bases and J by 4 bases, 8 bases remained unmatched. In germline, CDR1 is SGHRS, CDR2 YFSETQ. CDR3 length equals 15 residues. Here the CDR3 reads CASRTGPGGTGELFF. CDR3 nucleotide sequence: TGCGCCAGCAGGACCGGGCCAGGGGGCACCGGGGAGCTGTTTTTT.

The chain links TRBV2 to TRBJ1-5, with 8 bases identical to TRBD1. V trimming: 6 bases; J trimming: 2 bases; junction bases outside the gene matches: 9. This CDR3 spans 16 amino acids. CDR1 and CDR2 from the germline V gene are SNHLY and FYNNEI. This CDR3 is CASSTDRAIRNQPQHF. In DNA, the CDR3 is TGTGCCAGCAGCACGGACAGGGCGATTCGCAATCAGCCCCAGCATTTT.

J is TRBJ2-1 and V is TRBV7-2, with TRBD2 identical over 7 bases. Germline V gene lookup returns CDR1 SGHTA and CDR2 FQGNSA. The CDR3 totals 13 residues. The V segment lost 4 bases and the J segment 15 bases; nucleotides outside the gene matches: 12. CDR3 in amino acids: CASSSVPSGPLFF. The CDR3 coding sequence is TGTGCCAGCAGCTCTGTCCCTAGCGGCCCGTTGTTCTTC.

J is TRBJ2-2 and V is TRBV6-2 or TRBV6-3; unclear D gene. The CDR3 covers 15 residues. Germline CDR1 reads MNHEY; CDR2 reads SVGEGT. The V and J ends lost 3 bases and 3 bases respectively, with 11 bases between them. CDR3 residues: CASSYYNLDTGELFF. The CDR3 coding sequence is TGTGCCAGCAGTTATTATAACTTGGACACCGGGGAGCTGTTTTTT.

This chain links TRBV2 with TRBJ2-5; 10 nucleotides agree with TRBD2. Looked up from germline, CDR1 is SNHLY and CDR2 is FYNNEI. CDR3 size: 13 residues. V shed 7 bases and J 1 base; nucleotides not matched to a gene: 0. The CDR3 nucleotides read TGTGCCAGCAAGCGGGGGGGCCAAGAGACCCAGTACTTC. Amino acid sequence: CASKRGGQETQYF.

The count of this clone is one. The rearrangement joins TRBV6-5 to TRBJ1-2; D is uncertain. The CDR3 contains 15 residues. Trimming removed 0 bases from V and 0 bases from J, with 8 bases in between. Germline V CDR1 and CDR2: MNHEY, SVGAGI. CDR3 amino acids: CASSYSAVTNYGYTF. Written as DNA, the CDR3 is TGTGCCAGCAGTTACTCGGCAGTTACTAACTATGGCTACACCTTC.